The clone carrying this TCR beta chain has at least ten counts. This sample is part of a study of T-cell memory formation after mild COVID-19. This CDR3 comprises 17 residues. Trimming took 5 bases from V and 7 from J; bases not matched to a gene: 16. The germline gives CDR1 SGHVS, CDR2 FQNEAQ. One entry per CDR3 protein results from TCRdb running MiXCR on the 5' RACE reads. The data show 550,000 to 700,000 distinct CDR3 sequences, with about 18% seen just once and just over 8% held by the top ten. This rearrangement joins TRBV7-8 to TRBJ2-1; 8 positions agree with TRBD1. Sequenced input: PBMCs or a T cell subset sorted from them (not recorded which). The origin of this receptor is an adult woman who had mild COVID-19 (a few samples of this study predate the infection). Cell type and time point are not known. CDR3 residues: CASSANPGTGLKNEQFF. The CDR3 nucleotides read TGTGCCAGCAGCGCGAACCCCGGGACAGGCTTGAAGAATGAGCAGTTCTTC.